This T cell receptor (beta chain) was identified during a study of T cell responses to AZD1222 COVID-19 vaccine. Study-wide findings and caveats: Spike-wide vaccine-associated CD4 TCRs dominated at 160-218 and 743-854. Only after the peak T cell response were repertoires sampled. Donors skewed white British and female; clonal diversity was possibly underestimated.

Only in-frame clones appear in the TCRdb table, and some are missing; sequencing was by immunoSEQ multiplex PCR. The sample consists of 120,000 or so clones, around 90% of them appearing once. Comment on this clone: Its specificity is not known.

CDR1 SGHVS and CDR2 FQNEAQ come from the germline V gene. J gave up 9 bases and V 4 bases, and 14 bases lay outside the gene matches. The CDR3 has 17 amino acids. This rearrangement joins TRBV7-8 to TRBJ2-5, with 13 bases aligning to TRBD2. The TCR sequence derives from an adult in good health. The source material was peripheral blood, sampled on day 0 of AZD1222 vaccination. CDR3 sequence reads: CASSSGLAGTEVVSQYF. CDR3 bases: TGTGCCAGCAGCTCGGGACTAGCGGGAACGGAGGTAGTATCCCAGTACTTC.